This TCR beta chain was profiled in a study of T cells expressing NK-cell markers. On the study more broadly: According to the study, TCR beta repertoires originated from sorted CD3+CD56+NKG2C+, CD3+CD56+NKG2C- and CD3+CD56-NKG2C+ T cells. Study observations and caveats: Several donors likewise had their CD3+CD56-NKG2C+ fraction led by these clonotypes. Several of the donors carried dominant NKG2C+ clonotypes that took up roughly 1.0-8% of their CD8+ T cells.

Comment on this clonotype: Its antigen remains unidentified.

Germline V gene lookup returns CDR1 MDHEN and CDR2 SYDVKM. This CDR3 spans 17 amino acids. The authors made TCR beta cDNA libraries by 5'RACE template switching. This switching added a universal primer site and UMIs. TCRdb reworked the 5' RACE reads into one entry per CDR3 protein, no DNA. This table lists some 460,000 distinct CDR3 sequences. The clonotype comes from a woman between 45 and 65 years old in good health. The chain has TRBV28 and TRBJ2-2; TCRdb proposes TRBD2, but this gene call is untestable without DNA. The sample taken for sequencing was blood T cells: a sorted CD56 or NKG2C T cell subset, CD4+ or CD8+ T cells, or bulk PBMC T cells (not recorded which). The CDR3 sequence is CASSLLAGTSVTGELFF.